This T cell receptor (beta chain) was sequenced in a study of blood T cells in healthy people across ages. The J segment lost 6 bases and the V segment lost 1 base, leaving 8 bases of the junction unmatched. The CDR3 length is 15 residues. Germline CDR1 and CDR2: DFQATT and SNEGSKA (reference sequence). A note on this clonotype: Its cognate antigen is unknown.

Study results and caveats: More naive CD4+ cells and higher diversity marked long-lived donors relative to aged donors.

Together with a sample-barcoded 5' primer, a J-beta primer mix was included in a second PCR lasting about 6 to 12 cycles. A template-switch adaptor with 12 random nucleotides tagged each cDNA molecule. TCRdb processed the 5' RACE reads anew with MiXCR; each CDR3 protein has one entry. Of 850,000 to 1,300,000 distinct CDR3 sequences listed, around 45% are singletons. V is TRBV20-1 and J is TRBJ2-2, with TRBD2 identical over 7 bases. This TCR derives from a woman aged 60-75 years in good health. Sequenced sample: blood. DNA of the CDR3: TGCAGTGCTAGAGTCGGCGGGAGATGGTCCGGGGAGCTGTTTTTT. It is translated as CSARVGGRWSGELFF.